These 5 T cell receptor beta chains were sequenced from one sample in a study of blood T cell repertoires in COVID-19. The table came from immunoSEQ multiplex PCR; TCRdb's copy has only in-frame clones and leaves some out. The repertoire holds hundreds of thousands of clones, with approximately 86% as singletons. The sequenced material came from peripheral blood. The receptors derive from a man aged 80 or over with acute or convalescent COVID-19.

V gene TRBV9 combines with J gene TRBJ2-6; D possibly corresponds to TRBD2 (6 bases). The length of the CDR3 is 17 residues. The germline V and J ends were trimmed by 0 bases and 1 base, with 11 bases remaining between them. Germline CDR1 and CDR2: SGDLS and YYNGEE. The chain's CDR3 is CASSVAPGVSGANVLTF. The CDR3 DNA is TGTGCCAGCAGCGTAGCACCGGGAGTATCTGGGGCCAACGTCCTGACTTTC.

The DNA of the CDR3 is TGTGCCAGCAGGAGCGGCCCCAACACCGGGGAGCTGTTTTTT. This sequence encodes CASRSGPNTGELFF. The V gene is TRBV7-2, the J gene TRBJ2-2, with TRBD2 as a possible D gene (5 bases). Trimming shortened V by 6 bases and J by 2 bases, and 10 bases separated the two germline ends. Germline V gene data show CDR1 as SGHTA and CDR2 as FQGNSA. The CDR3 is 14 amino acids.

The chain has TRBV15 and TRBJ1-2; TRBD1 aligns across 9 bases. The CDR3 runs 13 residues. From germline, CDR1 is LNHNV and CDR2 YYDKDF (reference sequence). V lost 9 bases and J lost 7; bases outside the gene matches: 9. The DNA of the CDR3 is TGTGCCACATTCACTCGGGACAGGGTTGGCTACACCTTC. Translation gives CATFTRDRVGYTF.

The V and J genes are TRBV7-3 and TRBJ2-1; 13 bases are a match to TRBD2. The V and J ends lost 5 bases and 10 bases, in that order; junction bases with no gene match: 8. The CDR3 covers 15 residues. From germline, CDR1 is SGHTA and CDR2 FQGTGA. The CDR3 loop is CASSPGLAGVVEQFF. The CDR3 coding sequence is TGTGCCAGCAGCCCAGGACTAGCGGGAGTAGTAGAGCAGTTCTTC.

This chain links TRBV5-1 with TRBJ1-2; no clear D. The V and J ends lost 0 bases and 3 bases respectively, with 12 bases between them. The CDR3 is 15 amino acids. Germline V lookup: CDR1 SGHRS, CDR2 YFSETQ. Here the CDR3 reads CASSLAGSGDYGYTF. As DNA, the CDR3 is TGCGCCAGCAGCTTGGCCGGCTCCGGGGACTATGGCTACACCTTC.